These 20 T cell receptor beta chains came from one sample sequenced in a study of cytomegalovirus exposure and HLA in healthy donors. This table comes from immunoSEQ multiplex PCR, and its TCRdb copy is limited to in-frame clones, with some not included. The sample carries some 180,000 clones, about 89% recorded once. The sample comprised PBMCs. Every receptor here comes from a man aged 25-45 years in good health and CMV-seropositive.

Concerning this clone itself: This same CDR3 is encoded by further DNA sequences in the sample. V gene TRBV11-3 combines with J gene TRBJ2-7, with 8 bases matching TRBD1. Germline V gene lookup returns CDR1 SGHNT and CDR2 YENEEA. V lost 5 bases to trimming and J lost 6 bases; unmatched junction nucleotides: 6. The CDR3 extends over 13 amino acids. CDR3 DNA sequence: TGTGCCAGCAGCCCCGGACAGGGAGGCGAGCAGTACTTC. This gives the protein CASSPGQGGEQYF.

The chain links TRBV15 to TRBJ1-4; D call uncertain. Germline-derived CDR1 and CDR2 are LNHNV and YYDKDF (reference sequence). Trimming pared 8 bases from V and 8 bases from J, leaving 12 bases between. The CDR3 is 12 residues long. CDR3 region: CATGRREEKLFF. Written as DNA, the CDR3 is TGTGCCACCGGGAGAAGAGAGGAAAAACTGTTTTTT.

J is TRBJ1-5 and V is TRBV28; 8 bases are shared with TRBD1. V shed 6 bases and J 6 bases; nucleotides not matched to a gene: 7. The CDR3 runs to 14 residues. Germline lookup yields CDR1 MDHEN and CDR2 SYDVKM. The CDR3 coding sequence is TGTGCCAGCAGCCGACAGGGGTTAAGTCAGCCCCAGCATTTT. Translating gives CASSRQGLSQPQHF.

The chain recombines TRBV28 with TRBJ2-7; D gene uncertain. CDR3 length equals 13 residues. The germline gives CDR1 MDHEN, CDR2 SYDVKM. Trimming shortened V by 6 bases and J by 10 bases, and 19 bases separated the two germline ends. CDR3 amino acids: CASRQRLFGLQYF. In nucleotides, the CDR3 is TGTGCCAGCAGACAAAGGCTCTTTGGCCTCCAGTACTTC.

The chain uses TRBV27 and TRBJ2-7, with TRBD1 identical over 8 bases. The ends lost 2 bases at V and 7 bases at J; junction bases unmatched: 10. This CDR3 is built from 15 residues. CDR1 MNHEY and CDR2 SMNVEV come from the germline V gene (reference sequence). The CDR3 nucleotides read TGTGCCAGCAGTTTAGGGGGACAGGTACTGGAAGAGCAGTACTTC. It is translated as CASSLGGQVLEEQYF.

The chain employs TRBV5-4 and TRBJ1-2; TRBD1 agrees at 10 bases. V dropped 1 base and J dropped 0; count of bases not matched to a gene: 6. In germline, CDR1 is SGHNT, CDR2 YYREEE (reference sequence). This CDR3 has 17 residues. The CDR3 region has the DNA TGTGCCAGCAGCTTGCGACAGGGGGCTTTTTCTAACTATGGCTACACCTTC. It yields the protein CASSLRQGAFSNYGYTF. The whole variable domain, remainder taken from reference TRBV5-4 and TRBJ1-2, is ETGVTQSPTHLIKTRGQQVTLRCSSQSGHNTVSWYQQALGQGPQFIFQYYREEENGRGNFPPRFSGLQFPNYSSELNVNALELDDSALYLCASSLRQGAFSNYGYTFGSGTRLTVV.

CDR3 sequence: CASTLTPGGRETQYF. DNA of the CDR3: TGTGCCAGCACCCTGACCCCCGGGGGACGAGAGACCCAGTACTTC. The gene calls are TRBV9 and TRBJ2-5; tentatively, D is TRBD2 (6 bases). Trimming pared 6 bases from V and 4 bases from J, leaving 19 bases between. Germline CDR1 reads SGDLS; CDR2 reads YYNGEE. This CDR3 has 15 residues.

J is TRBJ1-2 and V is TRBV19, with D unresolved. V lost 7 bases and J 6 bases, leaving 12 bases between the germline ends. Germline V lookup: CDR1 LNHDA, CDR2 SQIVND (reference sequence). This CDR3 comprises 12 residues. The CDR3 sequence is CASTTVPNGYTF. In nucleotides, the CDR3 is TGTGCCAGTACGACGGTCCCCAATGGCTACACCTTC.

The rearrangement joins TRBV5-6 to TRBJ2-2; D is perhaps TRBD2 (7 bases). Germline CDR1 SGHDT, CDR2 YYEEEE. With 4 bases removed from V and 3 bases from J, the gap between germline ends came to 13 bases. This CDR3 spans 15 amino acids. CDR3 sequence: CASSPEGGDTGELFF. Here the CDR3 DNA reads TGTGCCAGCAGCCCGGAAGGGGGGGACACCGGGGAGCTGTTTTTT.

This chain connects TRBV4-1 to TRBJ2-7; D uncertain. CDR1 is MGHRA, CDR2 YSYEKL, per germline. V was trimmed by 1 base and J by 4 bases, leaving 14 bases between them. The CDR3 has 15 amino acids. The CDR3 protein is CASSQGGFSFYEQYF. The DNA for the CDR3 is TGCGCCAGCAGCCAAGGAGGCTTTAGTTTTTACGAGCAGTACTTC.

The V gene is TRBV6-1, the J gene TRBJ1-2, with 7 bases fitting TRBD1. Trimming took 1 base from V and 8 from J; bases not matched to a gene: 13. Per the germline V gene, CDR1 is MNHNS and CDR2 is SASEGT. This CDR3 spans 16 amino acids. CDR3 protein: CASSEDFGTDPRGYTF. The CDR3, as DNA: TGTGCCAGCAGTGAAGATTTTGGGACAGACCCTAGGGGCTACACCTTC.

This clone appeared a few times. The chain is built from TRBV28 and TRBJ2-7; 7 bases are shared with TRBD1. Germline-derived CDR1 and CDR2 are MDHEN and SYDVKM. The V gene end was trimmed by 1 base and the J gene end by 4 bases; junction bases not matched to a gene: 4. The CDR3 totals 14 residues. The CDR3 region is CASSLLGGEYEQYF. In nucleotides, the CDR3 is TGTGCCAGCAGTTTATTAGGGGGCGAGTACGAGCAGTACTTC. The full variable domain, completed using reference TRBV28 and TRBJ2-7, is DVKVTQSSRYLVKRTGEKVFLECVQDMDHENMFWYRQDPGLGLRLIYFSYDVKMKEKGDIPEGYSVSREKKERFSLILESASTNQTSMYLCASSLLGGEYEQYFGPGTRLTVT.

In nucleotides, the CDR3 is TGTGCCAGCAGAAACGAGGTTCCGCGGGATCAGCCCCAGCATTTT. Its protein product is CASRNEVPRDQPQHF. This chain links TRBV28 with TRBJ1-5, with D unclear. V lost 6 bases and J lost 5, with 17 bases in between. The CDR3 runs to 15 residues. The germline gives CDR1 MDHEN, CDR2 SYDVKM.

This chain joins TRBV4-2 and TRBJ1-2; D not certain. V lost 0 bases to trimming and J lost 10 bases, with 12 bases between them. This CDR3 has 13 amino acids. The germline CDR1 and CDR2 sequences are LGHNA and YNFKEQ. In DNA, the CDR3 is TGTGCCAGCAGCCAAGATCACGGGGAGGTCTACACCTTC. Translation gives CASSQDHGEVYTF.

The chain links TRBV5-1 to TRBJ2-3, with 8 bases identical to TRBD2. This CDR3 region has 17 residues. The trim removed 7 bases at V and 0 bases at J, leaving 13 bases unmatched. From germline, CDR1 is SGHRS and CDR2 YFSETQ. CDR3 in DNA: TGCGCCAGCTCTCCCGGGACTAGTTTTACTAGCACAGATACGCAGTATTTT. The encoded protein is CASSPGTSFTSTDTQYF.

The rearrangement links TRBV7-3 to TRBJ2-7; a weak D match, TRBD2 (6 bases). This CDR3 contains 15 residues. The V end lost 5 bases, the J end lost 5 bases, and 19 bases lay between the germline ends. Germline V CDR1 and CDR2: SGHTA, FQGTGA. The CDR3 loop reads CASSLLGGGSDEQYF. CDR3 sequence (DNA): TGTGCCAGCAGCCTCCTCGGGGGTGGAAGCGACGAGCAGTACTTC.

The rearrangement uses TRBV6-6 and TRBJ2-7; D call uncertain. This CDR3 contains 12 residues. V lost 3 bases and J lost 6, with 9 bases in between. Germline assignment: CDR1 MNHNY and CDR2 SVGAGI (reference sequence). The CDR3 reads CASSYEWREQYF. The CDR3 DNA sequence: TGTGCCAGCAGTTATGAATGGCGCGAGCAGTACTTC.

This clone was seen a handful of times. V is TRBV4-2 and J is TRBJ2-7, with 7 bases aligning to TRBD1. Trimming at V came to 3 bases and at J to 4 bases, leaving 9 bases not matched to a gene. CDR3 length: 15 amino acids. The germline V gene encodes CDR1 LGHNA and CDR2 YNFKEQ. The CDR3, as DNA: TGTGCCAGCAGCCAGGGTGCCGCGACAGGGTACGAGCAGTACTTC. Residues: CASSQGAATGYEQYF.

The rearrangement joins TRBV19 to TRBJ2-1; TRBD2 aligns across 7 bases. The CDR3 is 16 amino acids. Germline CDR1 LNHDA, CDR2 SQIVND (reference sequence). The trim removed 5 bases at V and 7 bases at J, leaving 14 bases unmatched. The CDR3 nucleotides are TGTGCCAGTAGTCCCCAGTGGGGCGGGGGAGGGAATGAGCAGTTCTTC. Amino acid sequence: CASSPQWGGGGNEQFF.

The chain combines TRBV28 with TRBJ2-5, with 8 bases aligning to TRBD2. This CDR3 is built from 15 residues. Germline V gene lookup returns CDR1 MDHEN and CDR2 SYDVKM. J gave up 5 bases and V 7 bases, and 12 bases lay outside the gene matches. The CDR3 DNA follows: TGTGCCAGCACCCTTGTGCGGGGGGCGCAGGAGACCCAGTACTTC. It specifies CASTLVRGAQETQYF.